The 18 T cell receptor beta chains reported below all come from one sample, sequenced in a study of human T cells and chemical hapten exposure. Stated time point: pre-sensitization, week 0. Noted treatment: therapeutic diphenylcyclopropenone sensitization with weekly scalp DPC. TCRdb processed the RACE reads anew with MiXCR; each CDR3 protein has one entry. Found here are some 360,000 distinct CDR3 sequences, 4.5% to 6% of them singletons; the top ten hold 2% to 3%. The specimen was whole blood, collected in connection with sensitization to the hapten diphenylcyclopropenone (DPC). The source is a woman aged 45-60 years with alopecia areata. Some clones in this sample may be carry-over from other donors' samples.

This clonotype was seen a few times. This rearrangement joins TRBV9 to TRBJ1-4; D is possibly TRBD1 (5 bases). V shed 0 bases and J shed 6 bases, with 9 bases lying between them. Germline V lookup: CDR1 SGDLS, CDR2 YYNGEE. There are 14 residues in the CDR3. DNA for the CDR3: TGTGCCAGCAGCGTAGGGCAGACAGATGAAAAACTGTTTTTT. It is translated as CASSVGQTDEKLFF.

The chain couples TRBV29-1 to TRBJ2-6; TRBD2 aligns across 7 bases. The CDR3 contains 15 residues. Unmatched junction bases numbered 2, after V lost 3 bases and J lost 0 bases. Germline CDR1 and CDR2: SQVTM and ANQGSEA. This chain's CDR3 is CSVEAGDSGANVLTF. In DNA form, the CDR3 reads TGCAGCGTTGAGGCGGGAGACTCTGGGGCCAACGTCCTGACTTTC. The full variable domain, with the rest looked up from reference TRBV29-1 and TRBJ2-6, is SAVISQKPSRDICQRGTSLTIQCQVDSQVTMMFWYRQQPGQSLTLIATANQGSEATYESGFVIDKFPISRPNLTFSTLTVSNMSPEDSSIYLCSVEAGDSGANVLTFGAGSRLTVL.

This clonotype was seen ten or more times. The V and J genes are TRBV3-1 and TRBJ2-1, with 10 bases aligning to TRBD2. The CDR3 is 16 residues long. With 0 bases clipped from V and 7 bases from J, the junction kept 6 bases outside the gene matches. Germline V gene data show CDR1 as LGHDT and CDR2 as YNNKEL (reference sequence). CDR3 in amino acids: CASSQDLVSGRNEQFF. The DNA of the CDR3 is TGTGCCAGCAGCCAAGATCTGGTTAGCGGGAGGAATGAGCAGTTCTTC.

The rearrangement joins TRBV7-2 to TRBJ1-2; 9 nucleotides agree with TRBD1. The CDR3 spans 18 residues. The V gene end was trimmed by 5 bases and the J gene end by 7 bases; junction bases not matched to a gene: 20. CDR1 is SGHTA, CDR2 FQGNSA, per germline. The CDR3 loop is CASSADPGTGSSFSGYTF. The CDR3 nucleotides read TGTGCCAGCAGCGCCGATCCCGGGACAGGGTCCAGTTTTAGTGGCTACACCTTC.

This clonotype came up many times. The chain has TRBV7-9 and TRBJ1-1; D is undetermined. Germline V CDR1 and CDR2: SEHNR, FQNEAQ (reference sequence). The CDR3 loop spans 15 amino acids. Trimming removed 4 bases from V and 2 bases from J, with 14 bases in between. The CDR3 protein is CASSSQTRSNTEAFF. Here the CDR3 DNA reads TGTGCCAGCAGCTCCCAGACACGGTCAAACACTGAAGCTTTCTTT.

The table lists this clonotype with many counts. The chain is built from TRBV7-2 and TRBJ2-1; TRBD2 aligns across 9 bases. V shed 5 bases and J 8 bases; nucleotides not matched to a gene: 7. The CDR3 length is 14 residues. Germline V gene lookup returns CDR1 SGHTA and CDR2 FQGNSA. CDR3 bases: TGTGCCAGCAGCAACCAAGCGGGAGGTTATGAGCAGTTCTTC. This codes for CASSNQAGGYEQFF.

The CDR3 is CASSFSGTASYEQYF. CDR3 bases: TGTGCCAGCAGTTTCTCCGGGACAGCTTCCTACGAGCAGTACTTC. V usage is TRBV28 and J usage is TRBJ2-7, with 7 bases lining up with TRBD1. V shed 3 bases and J 1 base; nucleotides not matched to a gene: 6. CDR3 length: 15 amino acids. Germline V gene sequence: CDR1 MDHEN, CDR2 SYDVKM. Full variable domain (outside the CDR3, taken from reference TRBV28 and TRBJ2-7): DVKVTQSSRYLVKRTGEKVFLECVQDMDHENMFWYRQDPGLGLRLIYFSYDVKMKEKGDIPEGYSVSREKKERFSLILESASTNQTSMYLCASSFSGTASYEQYFGPGTRLTVT.

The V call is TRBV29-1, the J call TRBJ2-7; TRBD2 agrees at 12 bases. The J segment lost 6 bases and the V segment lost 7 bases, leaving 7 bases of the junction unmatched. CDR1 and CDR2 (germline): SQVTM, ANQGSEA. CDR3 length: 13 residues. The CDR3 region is CSARGLAGPEQYF. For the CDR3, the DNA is TGCAGCGCCCGAGGACTAGCGGGACCCGAGCAGTACTTC.

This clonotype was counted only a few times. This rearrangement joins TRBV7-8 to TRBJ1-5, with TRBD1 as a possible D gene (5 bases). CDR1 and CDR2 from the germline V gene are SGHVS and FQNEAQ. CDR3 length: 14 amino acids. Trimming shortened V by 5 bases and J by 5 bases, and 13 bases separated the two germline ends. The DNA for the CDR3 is TGTGCCAGCAGCCAATTCAGACAGTATCAGCCCCAGCATTTT. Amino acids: CASSQFRQYQPQHF.

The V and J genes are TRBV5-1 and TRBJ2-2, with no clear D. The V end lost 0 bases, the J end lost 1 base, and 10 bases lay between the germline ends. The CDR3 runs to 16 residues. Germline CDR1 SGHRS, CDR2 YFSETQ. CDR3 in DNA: TGCGCCAGCAGCTTGGTGTCTAGATTGAACACCGGGGAGCTGTTTTTT. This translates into CASSLVSRLNTGELFF.

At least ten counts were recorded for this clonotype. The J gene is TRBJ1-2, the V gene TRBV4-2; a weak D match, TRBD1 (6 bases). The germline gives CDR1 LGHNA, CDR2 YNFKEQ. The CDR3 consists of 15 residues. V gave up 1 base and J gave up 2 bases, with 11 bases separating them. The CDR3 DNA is TGTGCCAGCAGCCAAGTAGGGGGGATCAACTATGGCTACACCTTC. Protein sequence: CASSQVGGINYGYTF.

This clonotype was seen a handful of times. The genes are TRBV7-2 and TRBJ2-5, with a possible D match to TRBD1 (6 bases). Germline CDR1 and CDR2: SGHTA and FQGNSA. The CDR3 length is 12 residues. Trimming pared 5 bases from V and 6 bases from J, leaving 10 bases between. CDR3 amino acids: CASSPQGQTQYF. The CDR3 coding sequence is TGTGCCAGCAGCCCCCAGGGGCAGACCCAGTACTTC.

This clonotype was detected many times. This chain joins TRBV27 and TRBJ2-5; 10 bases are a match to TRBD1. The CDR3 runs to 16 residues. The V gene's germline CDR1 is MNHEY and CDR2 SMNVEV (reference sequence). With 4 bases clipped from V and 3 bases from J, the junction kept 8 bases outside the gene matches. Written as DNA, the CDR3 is TGTGCCAGCAGTTCCGCCCCCGGGACAGGGGAAGAGACCCAGTACTTC. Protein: CASSSAPGTGEETQYF.

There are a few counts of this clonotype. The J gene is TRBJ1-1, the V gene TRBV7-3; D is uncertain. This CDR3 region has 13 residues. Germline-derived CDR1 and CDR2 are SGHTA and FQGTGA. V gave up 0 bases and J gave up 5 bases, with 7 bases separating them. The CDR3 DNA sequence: TGTGCCAGCAGCTTAACTCCGGCGACTGAAGCTTTCTTT. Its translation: CASSLTPATEAFF.

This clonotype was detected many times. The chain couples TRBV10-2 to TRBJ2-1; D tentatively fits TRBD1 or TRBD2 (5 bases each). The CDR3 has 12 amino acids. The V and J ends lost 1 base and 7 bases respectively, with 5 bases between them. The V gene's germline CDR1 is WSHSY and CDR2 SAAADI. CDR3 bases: TGCGCCAGCAGTGAGTGGGGGAATGAGCAGTTCTTC. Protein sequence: CASSEWGNEQFF.

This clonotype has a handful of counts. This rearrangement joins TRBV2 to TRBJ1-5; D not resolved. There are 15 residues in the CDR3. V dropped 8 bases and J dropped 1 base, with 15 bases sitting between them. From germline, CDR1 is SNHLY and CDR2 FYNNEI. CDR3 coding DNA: TGTGCCAGCTCCCAAGGGTTGGGGAGCAATCAGCCCCAGCATTTT. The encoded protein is CASSQGLGSNQPQHF.

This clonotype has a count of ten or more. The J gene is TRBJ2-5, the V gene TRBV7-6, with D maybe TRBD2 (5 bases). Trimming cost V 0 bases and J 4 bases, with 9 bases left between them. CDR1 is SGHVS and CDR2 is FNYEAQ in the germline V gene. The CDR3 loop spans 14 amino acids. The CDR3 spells CASSLAGRRETQYF. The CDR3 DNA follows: TGTGCCAGCAGCTTAGCGGGGAGAAGAGAGACCCAGTACTTC.

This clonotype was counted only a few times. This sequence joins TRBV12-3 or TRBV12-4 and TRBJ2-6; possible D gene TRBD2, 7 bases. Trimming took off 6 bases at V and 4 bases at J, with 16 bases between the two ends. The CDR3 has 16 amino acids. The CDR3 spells CASSPGGRSGANVLTF. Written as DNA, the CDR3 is TGTGCCAGCAGCCCGGGGGGCCGGTCCGGGGCCAACGTCCTGACTTTC.